These T cell receptor beta chains were read from a single sample in a study of blood T cell repertoires in COVID-19. Repertoires were generated with immunoSEQ multiplex PCR, while TCRdb's copy carries only in-frame clones and drops some. Counted here are 200,000 to 250,000 clones, around 90% occurring once; the ten biggest clones make up 3.7%. Sequencing was carried out using PBMCs or T cells enriched from blood (not recorded which). The receptor source for this set is a woman in her twenties or thirties who had been exposed to COVID-19. Each CDR3 is given with its conserved first and last residue. D genes are given only for firm matches. Size is stated for part of the rows, as once, few or many counts, or as a class when the clone is expanded.

TRBV30	TRBJ1-1	-	TRBD1	CAWNLQGFAEAFF	TGTGCCTGGAACCTACAGGGGTTCGCTGAAGCTTTCTTT
TRBV5-4	TRBJ2-7	-	TRBD2	CASSPSGRASYEQYF	TGTGCCAGCAGCCCGAGCGGGAGGGCCTCCTACGAGCAGTACTTC
TRBV30	TRBJ1-3	-	-	CAWSPRRGSGNTIYF	TGTGCCTGGAGTCCCCGCAGGGGCTCTGGAAACACCATATATTTT
TRBV15	TRBJ2-1	-	-	CATSRVRRGTYYNEQFF	TGTGCCACCAGCAGGGTCCGGCGCGGCACCTACTACAATGAGCAGTTCTTC
TRBV5-4	TRBJ1-2	-	-	CATLDRPSYGYTF	TGTGCCACCCTAGACAGGCCCAGCTATGGCTACACCTTC
TRBV30	TRBJ2-1	-	-	CAWSVSVYEQFF	TGTGCCTGGAGTGTCTCAGTATATGAGCAGTTCTTC
TRBV6-5	TRBJ2-1	-	-	CASSYSTGLIDEQFF	TGTGCCAGCAGTTACTCTACAGGTCTTATTGATGAGCAGTTCTTC
TRBV5-1	TRBJ2-1	once	TRBD2	CASSPGLAGVSYNEQFF	TGCGCCAGCAGCCCGGGACTAGCGGGAGTGTCCTACAATGAGCAGTTCTTC
TRBV19	TRBJ1-2	-	-	CASSRGESYRNGYTF	TGTGCCAGTAGCCGGGGAGAGAGCTACCGAAATGGCTACACCTTC
TRBV5-3	TRBJ2-2	-	TRBD2	CARSLAGGDVNTGELFF	TGTGCCAGAAGCTTGGCGGGAGGGGACGTGAACACCGGGGAGCTGTTTTTT
TRBV11-2	TRBJ2-5	once	TRBD2	CASSAGRGETQYF	TGTGCCAGCAGCGCAGGGAGGGGAGAGACCCAGTACTTC
TRBV4-2	TRBJ1-1	-	TRBD1	CASNVAGGLDTEAFF	TGTGCCAGCAATGTGGCAGGGGGCCTGGACACTGAAGCTTTCTTT
TRBV24-1	TRBJ2-2	-	TRBD2	CATSKLTSDPSGELFF	TGTGCCACCAGTAAGCTCACTAGCGACCCATCCGGGGAGCTGTTTTTT
TRBV11-1	TRBJ2-1	-	TRBD2	CASSFTSGDYNEQFF	TGTGCCAGCAGCTTCACTAGCGGGGACTACAATGAGCAGTTCTTC
TRBV28	TRBJ1-1	-	-	CASRGRPEAFF	TGTGCCAGCAGGGGGAGGCCTGAAGCTTTCTTT
TRBV4-1	TRBJ2-7	-	-	CASSPSIHEQYF	TGCGCCAGCAGCCCTAGCATACACGAGCAGTACTTC
TRBV21-1	TRBJ2-3	-	-	CASPRVGDTQYF	TGTGCCAGCCCGAGGGTGGGGGATACGCAGTATTTT
TRBV5-4	TRBJ1-2	once	-	CASRHDQEGYGYTF	TGTGCCAGCAGGCATGACCAGGAAGGCTATGGCTACACCTTC
TRBV20-1	TRBJ1-2	few	-	CSARGDYGYTF	TGCAGTGCAAGGGGTGACTATGGCTACACCTTC
TRBV25-1	TRBJ1-1	few	TRBD1	CASRTGGNTEAFF	TGTGCCAGCAGGACAGGGGGGAACACTGAAGCTTTCTTT
TRBV28	TRBJ2-1	-	-	CACIGDHEQFF	TGTGCCTGTATAGGGGATCATGAGCAGTTCTTC
TRBV19	TRBJ1-5	-	-	CASSIEGARNQPQHF	TGTGCCAGTAGTATAGAGGGGGCCCGGAATCAGCCCCAGCATTTT
TRBV27	TRBJ1-1	-	TRBD1	CASSSTGTEAFF	TGTGCCAGCAGTTCGACAGGGACTGAAGCTTTCTTT
TRBV7-9	TRBJ1-6	once	-	CASSFFRDKASPLHF	TGTGCCAGCAGCTTTTTTCGGGACAAGGCTTCACCCCTCCACTTT
TRBV4-1	TRBJ2-1	-	TRBD2	CASSQREVDEQFF	TGCGCCAGCAGCCAACGGGAGGTAGATGAGCAGTTCTTC
TRBV4-2	TRBJ2-7	-	TRBD2	CASSRTSDSYEQYF	TGTGCCAGCAGTCGGACTAGCGATTCCTACGAGCAGTACTTC
TRBV3-1/TRBV3-2	TRBJ2-2	many	TRBD2	CASSQGTSGRPTGELFF	TGTGCCAGCAGCCAAGGGACTAGCGGGAGACCCACCGGGGAGCTGTTTTTT
TRBV19	TRBJ1-5	few	TRBD1	CASSKGTGGIFDQPQHF	TGTGCCAGTAGTAAAGGGACAGGGGGAATTTTCGATCAGCCCCAGCATTTT
TRBV6-5	TRBJ1-1	-	-	CASSYQGNTEAFF	TGTGCCAGCAGTTACCAGGGAAACACTGAAGCTTTCTTT
TRBV15	TRBJ2-7	-	TRBD1	CATSSNRGYEQYF	TGTGCCACCAGCAGTAACAGGGGCTACGAGCAGTACTTC
TRBV9	TRBJ2-7	-	TRBD2	CASSQSGLAGVEQYF	TGTGCCAGCAGCCAATCGGGACTAGCGGGAGTCGAGCAGTACTTC
TRBV11-2	TRBJ1-2	few	-	CASSLDTGIYGYTF	TGTGCCAGCAGCTTAGATACAGGGATTTATGGCTACACCTTC
TRBV19	TRBJ2-3	-	-	CASSTRTASTDTQYF	TGTGCCAGTAGTACCCGGACAGCTAGCACAGATACGCAGTATTTT
TRBV5-1	TRBJ2-1	-	-	CASSTGTLSYNEQFF	TGCGCCAGCAGCACCGGGACTCTCTCCTACAATGAGCAGTTCTTC
TRBV5-1	TRBJ1-5	-	-	CASSLGGRQPQHF	TGCGCCAGCAGCCTTGGAGGGAGGCAGCCCCAGCATTTT
TRBV11-2	TRBJ2-2	-	-	CASSSPGSTGELFF	TGTGCCAGCAGCTCTCCCGGGAGCACCGGGGAGCTGTTTTTT
TRBV6-5	TRBJ2-7	-	TRBD2	CASSSGLARYEQYF	TGTGCCAGCAGTTCTGGACTAGCGCGATACGAGCAGTACTTC
TRBV5-1	TRBJ2-5	-	TRBD1	CASSRSTGTGASGAQYF	TGCGCCAGCAGCCGTTCCACGGGGACAGGGGCCTCAGGGGCCCAGTACTTC
TRBV6-1	TRBJ2-1	-	-	CASSEPFPGQYRGEYNEQFF	TGTGCCAGCAGTGAACCCTTCCCCGGACAGTACCGAGGGGAATACAATGAGCAGTTCTTC
TRBV12-5	TRBJ1-2	-	TRBD1	CASGLVLGGQGGYGYTF	TGTGCTAGTGGTTTGGTACTCGGTGGACAGGGGGGGTATGGCTACACCTTC
TRBV25-1	TRBJ1-2	-	-	CASSGVGGYGYTF	TGTGCCAGCAGTGGGGTGGGGGGCTATGGCTACACCTTC
TRBV5-1	TRBJ2-3	-	TRBD2	CASSYSGTSTDTQYF	TGCGCCAGCAGCTACAGCGGGACTAGCACAGATACGCAGTATTTT
TRBV28	TRBJ2-3	few	TRBD1	CASSAGTGRGTDTQYF	TGTGCCAGCAGTGCTGGGACAGGGAGAGGAACAGATACGCAGTATTTT
TRBV19	TRBJ1-2	-	-	CASSLTGTHYGYTF	TGTGCCAGTAGTTTAACCGGGACACACTATGGCTACACCTTC
TRBV5-1	TRBJ2-3	-	TRBD2	CASSLMVAGGPNTQYF	TGCGCCAGCAGCTTGATGGTAGCGGGAGGGCCGAATACGCAGTATTTT
TRBV25-1	TRBJ2-3	-	TRBD2	CASGRLAGLSTDTQYF	TGTGCCAGCGGGCGACTAGCGGGGTTAAGCACAGATACGCAGTATTTT
TRBV28	TRBJ2-1	once	TRBD2	CASSLPLGGVEQFF	TGTGCCAGCAGTCTCCCTCTGGGGGGGGTCGAGCAGTTCTTC
TRBV7-2	TRBJ1-3	-	-	CASSLFGGFPISGNTIYF	TGTGCCAGCAGCTTATTTGGGGGGTTCCCCATCTCTGGAAACACCATATATTTT
TRBV15	TRBJ2-3	-	TRBD2	CATSRAGLADRDTQYF	TGTGCCACCAGCAGGGCCGGACTAGCGGATAGAGATACGCAGTATTTT
TRBV7-6	TRBJ2-7	-	TRBD1	CASSLGGRGPPYEQYF	TGTGCCAGCAGCTTAGGGGGCAGGGGGCCCCCCTACGAGCAGTACTTC
TRBV5-1	TRBJ2-1	-	TRBD2	CASSLAGSGLAQYNEQFF	TGCGCCAGCAGCTTGGCCGGAAGTGGACTAGCGCAATACAATGAGCAGTTCTTC
TRBV5-4	TRBJ2-2	-	TRBD2	CASSTPTSGSAGELFF	TGTGCCAGCAGCACTCCCACTAGCGGGAGTGCCGGGGAGCTGTTTTTT